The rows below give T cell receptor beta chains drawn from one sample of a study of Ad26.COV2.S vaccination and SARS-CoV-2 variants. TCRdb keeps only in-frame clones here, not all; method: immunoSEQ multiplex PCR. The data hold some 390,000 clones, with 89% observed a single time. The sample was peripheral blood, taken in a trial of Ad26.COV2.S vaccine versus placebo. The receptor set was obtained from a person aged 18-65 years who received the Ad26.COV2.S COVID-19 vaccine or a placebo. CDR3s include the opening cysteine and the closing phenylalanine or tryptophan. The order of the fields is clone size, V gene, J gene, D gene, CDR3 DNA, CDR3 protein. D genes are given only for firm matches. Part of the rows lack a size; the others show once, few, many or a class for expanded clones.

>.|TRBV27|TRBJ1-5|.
TGTGCCAGCAGTTTACGATGGGGCCTCAATCAGCCCCAGCATTTT
CASSLRWGLNQPQHF
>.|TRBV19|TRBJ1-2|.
TGTGCCAGTAGTATAGATCGAGACGTTACCTATGGCTACACCTTC
CASSIDRDVTYGYTF
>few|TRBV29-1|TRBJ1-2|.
TGCAGCGGTCCGGACGGGAGTCATGGCTACACCTTC
CSGPDGSHGYTF
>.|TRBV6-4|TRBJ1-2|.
TGTGCCAGCAGTGACCCCCAAGGGTATGGCTACACCTTC
CASSDPQGYGYTF
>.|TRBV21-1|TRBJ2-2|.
TGTGCCAGCAGTACAGGGGGCGCGCGGACCGGGGAGCTGTTTTTT
CASSTGGARTGELFF
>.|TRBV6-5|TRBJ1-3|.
TGTGCCAGCAGCCCGGACGTACCCTCTGGAAACACCATATATTTT
CASSPDVPSGNTIYF
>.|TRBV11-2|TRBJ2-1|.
TGTGCCAGCAGCTTAGAGCGGGACCATGAGCAGTTCTTC
CASSLERDHEQFF
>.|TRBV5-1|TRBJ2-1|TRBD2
TGCGCCAGCAGCCCCCGAGTGAGTAGCGGGAGCGTCTCCTACAATGAGCAGTTCTTC
CASSPRVSSGSVSYNEQFF
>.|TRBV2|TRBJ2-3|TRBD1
TGTGCCAGCAGACAGGGGGAGGCAGATACGCAGTATTTT
CASRQGEADTQYF
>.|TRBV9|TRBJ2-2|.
TGTGCCAGCAGCGTCTTGGACGCAACCGGGGAGCTGTTTTTT
CASSVLDATGELFF
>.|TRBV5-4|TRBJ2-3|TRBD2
TGTGCCAGCAGCTTCCCTTCCGGCGGGAGTGCAGATACGCAGTATTTT
CASSFPSGGSADTQYF
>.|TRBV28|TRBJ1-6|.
TGTGCCAGCAGTCTAAGGCGGAGCAGCTCCTATAATTCACCCCTCCACTTT
CASSLRRSSSYNSPLHF
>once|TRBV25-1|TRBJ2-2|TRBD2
TGTGCCAGCAGTGATTTAGCGGGAAAGCGGCCCGGGGAGCTGTTTTTT
CASSDLAGKRPGELFF
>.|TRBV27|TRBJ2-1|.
TGTGCCAGCAGAGAGCAACTGAGCTCCTACAATGAGCAGTTCTTC
CASREQLSSYNEQFF
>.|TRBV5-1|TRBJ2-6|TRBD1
TGCGCCAGCAGCTTGCCTACGGGACAGGCAAGCTCTGGGGCCAACGTCCTGACTTTC
CASSLPTGQASSGANVLTF
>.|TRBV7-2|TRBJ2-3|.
TGTGCCAGCAGCTTAGTTACAGGGCCGGCAGATACGCAGTATTTT
CASSLVTGPADTQYF
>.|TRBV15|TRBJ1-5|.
TGTGCCACCAGCAGAGTGGGCAGGGTGGGCAATCAGCCCCAGCATTTT
CATSRVGRVGNQPQHF
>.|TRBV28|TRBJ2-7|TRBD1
TGTGCCAGCAGTTTTGCCGGGACAGGGGCCAACGAGCAGTACTTC
CASSFAGTGANEQYF
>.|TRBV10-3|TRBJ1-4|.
TGTGCCATCAGTAGGGAACCTGAAAAACTGTTTTTT
CAISREPEKLFF
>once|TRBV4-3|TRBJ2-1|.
TGCGCCAGCAGCTTCGGTGGGACGGGAGAGCTCTATGAGCAGTTCTTC
CASSFGGTGELYEQFF
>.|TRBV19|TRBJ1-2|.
TGTGCCAGTAGTAATATCGGGGGTACGGGCTATGGCTACACCTTC
CASSNIGGTGYGYTF
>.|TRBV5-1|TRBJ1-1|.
TGCGCCAGCAGCTTGGGGGAGTTGAACACTGAAGCTTTCTTT
CASSLGELNTEAFF
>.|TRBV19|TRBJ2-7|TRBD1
TGTGCCAGTAGCCTTAAAGACAGGGTTTCCAACGAGCAGTACTTC
CASSLKDRVSNEQYF
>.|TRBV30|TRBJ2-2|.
TGTGCCTGGAGTGTACGGGGCACTCACACCGGGGAGCTGTTTTTT
CAWSVRGTHTGELFF
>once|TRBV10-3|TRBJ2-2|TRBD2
TGTGCCATGGGACTAGCGAACACCGGGGAGCTGTTTTTT
CAMGLANTGELFF
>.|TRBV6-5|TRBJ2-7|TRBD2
TGTGCCAGCAGTTACGCTAGCGGGAGTTACGAGCAGTACTTC
CASSYASGSYEQYF
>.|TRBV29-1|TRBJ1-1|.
TGCAGCGTTGCCCCCGGGGGAATGAACACTGAAGCTTTCTTT
CSVAPGGMNTEAFF
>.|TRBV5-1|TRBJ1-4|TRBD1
TGCGCCAGCAGCATGGACAGGGCCGGAGAAAAACTGTTTTTT
CASSMDRAGEKLFF
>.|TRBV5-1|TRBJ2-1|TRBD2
TGCGCCAGCAGCTTTAGCGGGAGTAGCGGCAATGAGCAGTTCTTC
CASSFSGSSGNEQFF
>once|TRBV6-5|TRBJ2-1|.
TGTGCCAGCGGAAAGCTCCATGAGCAGTTCTTC
CASGKLHEQFF